The clone carrying this T cell receptor (beta chain) has ten or more counts. It was RNA transcripts that yielded the amplified TCR beta CDR3 regions. First-round RT-PCR targeting the TCR CDR3 was performed with the HTBI primer set. TCRdb called the multiplex PCR reads again in MiXCR, with one record for every CDR3 protein. The sample includes 530,000 or so distinct CDR3 sequences, 35% to 55% of them seen just once. The CDR3 loop spans 15 amino acids. CDR1 is LGHNA, CDR2 YSLEER, per germline. V gave up 5 bases and J gave up 2 bases; unmatched junction bases: 8. This entry belongs to a study of T cells in Graves' hyperthyroidism and ophthalmopathy.

Source material: peripheral blood or thyroid tissue (not recorded which). The chain combines TRBV4-3 with TRBJ2-5; 7 nucleotides line up with TRBD2. The sequence derives from a woman between 18 and 29 years old with Graves' hyperthyroidism. The chain's CDR3 is CASSLGGGYQETQYF. For the CDR3, the DNA is TGCGCCAGCAGCTTGGGCGGGGGATATCAAGAGACCCAGTACTTC.